The TCR beta chain described here comes from a study of OX40 agonist ivuxolimab in advanced cancers. Clones were read by immunoSEQ multiplex PCR, and TCRdb kept only the in-frame ones, dropping some. Found here are roughly 79,000 clones, approximately 84% of them singletons; the top ten hold roughly 15%. Germline CDR1 MNHEY, CDR2 SMNVEV (reference sequence). Unmatched junction bases numbered 12, after V lost 5 bases and J lost 7 bases. The CDR3 has 15 residues. Sequenced here: CD4+ or CD8+ T cells sorted from blood, sampled in a trial of the OX40 agonist ivuxolimab. V usage is TRBV27 and J usage is TRBJ2-5, with 8 positions matching TRBD1. This sequence originates from an adult with an advanced solid tumor such as melanoma, head and neck, liver or kidney cancer. CDR3 sequence (DNA): TGTGCCAGCAGTCCCGGGACAGGCGCGCCAGGGACCCAGTACTTC. Protein product: CASSPGTGAPGTQYF.